The 17 T cell receptor beta chains below were found in one sample sequenced in a study of cytomegalovirus exposure and HLA in healthy donors. The assay was immunoSEQ multiplex PCR, and TCRdb's table has in-frame clones only and misses some. The sample contains approximately 150,000 clones, around nine tenths of which appear only once. The specimen sequenced was PBMCs. The source is a woman between 25 and 40 years old in good health and CMV-seronegative.

For this clone: At the DNA level, this CDR3 is encoded by other sequences in the same sample as well. The rearrangement links TRBV27 to TRBJ1-1; D gene ambiguous. Germline-derived CDR1 and CDR2 are MNHEY and SMNVEV (reference sequence). The germline V and J ends were trimmed by 3 bases and 1 base, with 6 bases remaining between them. The CDR3 is 13 amino acids. Here the CDR3 reads CASSFRRNTEAFF. DNA for the CDR3: TGTGCCAGCAGTTTTAGAAGGAACACTGAAGCTTTCTTT.

The rearrangement joins TRBV27 to TRBJ1-2, with D perhaps TRBD1 (5 bases). V lost 5 bases and J lost 4, with 17 bases in between. Germline loops: CDR1 MNHEY, CDR2 SMNVEV (reference sequence). This CDR3 comprises 15 residues. The CDR3 loop is CASSPLPTGGYGYTF. CDR3 DNA sequence: TGTGCCAGCAGTCCCTTACCCACGGGGGGCTATGGCTACACCTTC.

In this sample, this clone turned up a few times. The rearrangement uses TRBV2 and TRBJ2-7; a possible D gene is TRBD1 (6 bases). Trimming pared 8 bases from V and 2 bases from J, leaving 13 bases between. The CDR3 totals 13 residues. Looked up from germline, CDR1 is SNHLY and CDR2 is FYNNEI. CDR3 sequence: CASWARDTYEQYF. The CDR3, as DNA: TGTGCCAGCTGGGCTCGGGACACCTACGAGCAGTACTTC.

In this sample, this clone turned up once. This sequence joins TRBV2 and TRBJ2-1; the match to TRBD1 covers 7 bases. The ends lost 6 bases at V and 8 bases at J; junction bases unmatched: 1. CDR3 length: 11 residues. Per the germline V gene, CDR1 is SNHLY and CDR2 is FYNNEI. The CDR3 DNA reads TGTGCCAGCAGACAGGGGCATGAGCAGTTCTTC. Its translation is CASRQGHEQFF. Complete variable domain (other parts from reference TRBV2 and TRBJ2-1): EPEVTQTPSHQVTQMGQEVILRCVPISNHLYFYWYRQILGQKVEFLVSFYNNEISEKSEIFDDQFSVERPDGSNFTLKIRSTKLEDSAMYFCASRQGHEQFFGPGTRLTVL.

The chain combines TRBV6-6 with TRBJ2-4; D uncertain. V dropped 6 bases and J dropped 0 bases, with 9 bases sitting between them. The CDR3 totals 14 residues. Germline CDR1 MNHNY, CDR2 SVGAGI (reference sequence). This CDR3 reads CASSNSIAKNIQYF. DNA for the CDR3: TGTGCCAGCAGCAACAGTATAGCCAAAAACATTCAGTACTTC.

V is TRBV6-1 and J is TRBJ2-7, with 9 bases lining up with TRBD1. The CDR3 loop spans 14 amino acids. Germline CDR1 reads MNHNS; CDR2 reads SASEGT. The ends lost 4 bases at V and 3 bases at J; junction bases unmatched: 4. This chain's CDR3 is CASSAGQGIYEQYF. The CDR3 DNA reads as TGTGCCAGCAGTGCCGGACAGGGGATCTACGAGCAGTACTTC.

This chain uses TRBV27 with TRBJ1-5; D might be TRBD1 (5 bases). The germline V and J ends were trimmed by 2 bases and 7 bases, with 12 bases remaining between them. The length of the CDR3 is 14 residues. The germline V gene has CDR1 MNHEY and CDR2 SMNVEV (reference sequence). The chain's CDR3 is CASSLPGRGQPQHF. For the CDR3, the DNA is TGTGCCAGCAGTTTACCGGGGAGGGGCCAGCCCCAGCATTTT.

J is TRBJ1-2 and V is TRBV5-1; the D is unclear. Trimming removed 1 base at V and 1 base at J, with 11 bases between. The CDR3 extends over 15 amino acids. The germline V gene encodes CDR1 SGHRS and CDR2 YFSETQ. CDR3 in amino acids: CASSLYRANNYGYTF. CDR3 bases: TGCGCCAGCAGCTTGTATCGCGCTAATAACTATGGCTACACCTTC.

This rearrangement joins TRBV6-5 to TRBJ1-5; no firm D call. CDR3 length equals 13 residues. Germline CDR1 is MNHEY and CDR2 is SVGAGI. The V and J ends lost 7 bases and 2 bases respectively, with 9 bases between them. Here the CDR3 reads CASKAVGNQPQHF. DNA of the CDR3: TGTGCCAGCAAAGCCGTCGGCAATCAGCCCCAGCATTTT.

This clone was seen more than once but under ten times. The CDR3 sequence is CASSAVLDRQPQHF. CDR3 nucleotide sequence: TGTGCCAGCAGTGCAGTACTAGACCGGCAGCCCCAGCATTTT. The chain joins TRBV2 to TRBJ1-5; no clear D gene. Germline CDR1 reads SNHLY; CDR2 reads FYNNEI. Trimming took off 4 bases at V and 7 bases at J, with 14 bases between the two ends. This CDR3 has 14 amino acids. The full variable domain, with the rest looked up from reference TRBV2 and TRBJ1-5, is EPEVTQTPSHQVTQMGQEVILRCVPISNHLYFYWYRQILGQKVEFLVSFYNNEISEKSEIFDDQFSVERPDGSNFTLKIRSTKLEDSAMYFCASSAVLDRQPQHFGDGTRLSIL.

The V and J genes are TRBV6-1 and TRBJ2-7; D is possibly TRBD2 (6 bases). The germline V gene encodes CDR1 MNHNS and CDR2 SASEGT. The V gene lost 1 base and the J gene lost 2 bases, with 15 bases spanning the gap. The CDR3 contains 16 residues. CDR3 region: CASSEVEGSLAYEQYF. Here the CDR3 DNA reads TGTGCCAGCAGTGAAGTGGAGGGAAGCTTGGCCTACGAGCAGTACTTC.

The chain recombines TRBV15 with TRBJ1-1, with D possibly matching TRBD1 (5 bases). Per the germline V gene, CDR1 is LNHNV and CDR2 is YYDKDF (reference sequence). The CDR3 has 13 residues. V gave up 9 bases and J gave up 5 bases, with 16 bases separating them. Written as DNA, the CDR3 is TGTGCCACTACCGGGGGGAGAGGGACTGAAGCTTTCTTT. Residues: CATTGGRGTEAFF.

The genes are TRBV29-1 and TRBJ2-7, with 8 nucleotides matching TRBD2. This CDR3 region has 13 residues. The germline gives CDR1 SQVTM, CDR2 ANQGSEA. Trimming at V came to 4 bases and at J to 9 bases, leaving 11 bases not matched to a gene. CDR3 coding DNA: TGCAGCGTTGTTGTACCCACGGGAGGGGTGCAGTACTTC. Amino acid sequence: CSVVVPTGGVQYF.

The chain employs TRBV4-2 and TRBJ1-1; 9 nucleotides agree with TRBD1. The CDR3 length is 19 residues. Germline values: CDR1 LGHNA, CDR2 YNFKEQ. V lost 0 bases, J lost 1 base, and 12 bases stayed unmatched. The CDR3 loop is CASSQDLLGWDRENTEAFF. CDR3 bases: TGTGCCAGCAGCCAAGACCTGTTAGGGTGGGACAGGGAGAACACTGAAGCTTTCTTT.

The chain joins TRBV6-6 to TRBJ2-1; 9 positions match TRBD2. The germline V gene has CDR1 MNHNY and CDR2 SVGAGI (reference sequence). Trimming cost V 6 bases and J 7 bases; bases outside gene matches: 10. CDR3 length: 15 amino acids. CDR3: CASRVLAGLQNEQFF. CDR3 bases: TGTGCCAGCAGAGTACTAGCGGGTCTTCAAAATGAGCAGTTCTTC.

This clone was counted once. This rearrangement joins TRBV6-9 to TRBJ1-4, with 8 bases that match TRBD1. CDR3 length equals 16 residues. V was pared by 2 bases and J by 8 bases, with 10 bases of the junction left unmatched. CDR1 and CDR2 from the germline V gene are MNHGY and SVAAGI. The CDR3 reads CASSYHQGALVEKLFF. CDR3 in DNA: TGTGCCAGCAGTTATCACCAGGGGGCGCTAGTAGAAAAACTGTTTTTT.

The chain has TRBV25-1 and TRBJ1-3, with unresolved D. Trimming removed 9 bases from V and 0 bases from J, with 15 bases in between. CDR1 MGHDK and CDR2 SYGVNS come from the germline V gene. This CDR3 is built from 15 residues. The CDR3 region has the DNA TGTGCCAGTCGCCCAGACGGAGGCTCTGGAAACACCATATATTTT. Amino acid sequence: CASRPDGGSGNTIYF.